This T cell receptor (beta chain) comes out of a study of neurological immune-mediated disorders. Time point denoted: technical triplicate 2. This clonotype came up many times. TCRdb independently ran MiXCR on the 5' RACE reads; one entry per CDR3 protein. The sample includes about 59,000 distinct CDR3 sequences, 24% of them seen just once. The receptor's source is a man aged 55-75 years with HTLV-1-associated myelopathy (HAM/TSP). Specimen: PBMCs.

In DNA form, the CDR3 reads TGTGCCAGCAGTCCCCTTAGCATCAGCTCCTACGAGCAGTACTTC. It is translated as CASSPLSISSYEQYF. The V gene is TRBV28, the J gene TRBJ2-7; D is uncertain. Germline CDR1 is MDHEN and CDR2 is SYDVKM. V gave up 5 bases and J gave up 0 bases, with 14 bases separating them. The CDR3 loop spans 15 amino acids. Variable domain in full (rest from reference TRBV28 and TRBJ2-7): DVKVTQSSRYLVKRTGEKVFLECVQDMDHENMFWYRQDPGLGLRLIYFSYDVKMKEKGDIPEGYSVSREKKERFSLILESASTNQTSMYLCASSPLSISSYEQYFGPGTRLTVT.